Described below is a single T cell receptor beta chain sequence and its context. These data originate in a study of blood T cell repertoires in COVID-19. In the source study's methods: Estimation of nucleated cell counts relied on the amplification of reference gene primers. The repertoire was sequenced with immunoSEQ multiplex PCR; TCRdb's copy has only in-frame clones and lacks some. The DNA was the basis for D and trimming; V, J and clone size are from that table. The profile shows 160,000 or so clones, 65% to 85% of them singletons. Participants, about 18 to 90 years old, spanned some 23 US areas. Self-reported history from a screening survey and questionnaire set each donor's cohort. The CDR3 totals 16 residues. Germline-derived CDR1 and CDR2 are SGHAT and FQNNGV. The V gene end was trimmed by 5 bases and the J gene end by 6 bases; junction bases not matched to a gene: 8.

The sequenced sample was PBMCs or T cells enriched from blood (not recorded which). The receptor comes from a man in his forties who had recovered from COVID-19. The rearrangement uses TRBV11-2 and TRBJ2-3; 13 bases map to TRBD2. CDR3 amino acids: CASSLSGLAGVDTQYF. For the CDR3, the DNA is TGTGCCAGCAGCCTTAGCGGACTAGCGGGGGTTGATACGCAGTATTTT.